These 9 T cell receptor beta chains were all obtained from the same sample, sequenced in a study of response to subunit inactivated influenza vaccine. TCRdb analysed the RT-PCR reads with MiXCR anew, one entry per CDR3 protein. The sample lists some 500,000 distinct CDR3 sequences, 10% to 15% seen once, with about 12% in the top ten. The sequencing here drew on PBMCs from blood, taken roughly 6 weeks after vaccination. The receptors were gathered from a man aged 50 or older who received an inactivated influenza vaccine.

The chain joins TRBV20-1 to TRBJ2-1, with 7 bases fitting TRBD2. The V segment lost 4 bases and the J segment 3 bases; nucleotides outside the gene matches: 6. Germline-derived CDR1 and CDR2 are DFQATT and SNEGSKA (reference sequence). The CDR3 totals 14 residues. In DNA form, the CDR3 reads TGCAGTGCTAAGTCGGGAGGCATCTACAATGAGCAGTTCTTC. Translating it yields CSAKSGGIYNEQFF.

Ten or more counts support this clonotype. The rearrangement links TRBV4-3 to TRBJ2-2; no definite D call. The V end was cut by 1 base, the J end by 4 bases, with 7 bases between. CDR1 is LGHNA and CDR2 is YSLEER in the germline V gene. The CDR3 has 14 residues. The CDR3 region has the DNA TGCGCCAGCAGCCAAGGACCCGTCACCGGGGAGCTGTTTTTT. Translating gives CASSQGPVTGELFF.

This clonotype was picked up a small number of times. The chain's CDR3 is CASSEAAGGYGYTF. CDR3 coding DNA: TGTGCCAGCAGTGAAGCGGCAGGAGGGTACGGCTACACCTTC. This sequence joins TRBV6-1 and TRBJ1-2; D unresolved. V shed 0 bases and J shed 8 bases, with 13 bases lying between them. The CDR3 loop spans 14 amino acids. Germline CDR1 MNHNS, CDR2 SASEGT.

This clonotype was seen a few times. The chain couples TRBV12-3 or TRBV12-4 to TRBJ1-6; TRBD1 is a possible D gene (6 bases). The CDR3 runs 15 residues. Trimming removed 7 bases from V and 7 bases from J, with 17 bases in between. CDR3 loop: CASKYSGARNSPLHF. The CDR3 DNA reads as TGTGCCAGCAAGTATTCAGGGGCTCGGAATTCACCCCTCCACTTT.

This clonotype was found once. This chain uses TRBV6-2 or TRBV6-3 with TRBJ1-5; D remains unclear. V lost 6 bases and J lost 4, with 16 bases in between. Germline lookup yields CDR1 MNHEY and CDR2 SVGEGT. The CDR3 runs to 15 residues. In DNA form, the CDR3 reads TGTGCCAGCAGCCCCCAGGAGAACCTTAATCAGCCCCAGCATTTT. Translation gives CASSPQENLNQPQHF.

This clonotype was seen only a few times. This chain joins TRBV29-1 and TRBJ2-3; tentative D call: TRBD2 (5 bases). CDR1 is SQVTM, CDR2 ANQGSEA, per germline. The CDR3 consists of 14 residues. V dropped 6 bases and J dropped 4 bases, with 17 bases sitting between them. CDR3 residues: CSVRRAPEADTQYF. CDR3 nucleotide sequence: TGCAGCGTCCGCCGGGCCCCGGAGGCAGATACGCAGTATTTT.

This chain uses TRBV11-2 with TRBJ2-3, with 7 nucleotides matching TRBD2. This CDR3 spans 15 amino acids. J lost 1 base, V lost 8 bases, and 9 bases had no gene match. Germline V CDR1 and CDR2: SGHAT, FQNNGV. The CDR3 spells CASGDRRGGTDTQYF. The CDR3, as DNA: TGTGCCAGCGGAGACAGACGGGGGGGCACAGATACGCAGTATTTT.

The CDR3 DNA reads TGCGCCAGCAGCTCACTAGCGGGGGGTTCTATGAGATACAATGAGCAGTTCTTC. Translated, it gives CASSSLAGGSMRYNEQFF. The chain couples TRBV5-1 to TRBJ2-1; TRBD2 matches 12 bases. Germline CDR1 and CDR2: SGHRS and YFSETQ. The length of the CDR3 is 18 residues. Germline trimming cut 3 bases from V and 4 bases from J; bases unmatched to any gene: 11.

This chain joins TRBV10-3 and TRBJ2-3; 9 nucleotides agree with TRBD2. The V gene's germline CDR1 is ENHRY and CDR2 SYGVKD. The CDR3 runs 15 residues. With 3 bases clipped from V and 4 bases from J, the junction kept 5 bases outside the gene matches. CDR3: CAISEGAGGSDTQYF. The CDR3 DNA sequence: TGTGCCATCAGTGAAGGAGCGGGGGGTTCAGATACGCAGTATTTT.